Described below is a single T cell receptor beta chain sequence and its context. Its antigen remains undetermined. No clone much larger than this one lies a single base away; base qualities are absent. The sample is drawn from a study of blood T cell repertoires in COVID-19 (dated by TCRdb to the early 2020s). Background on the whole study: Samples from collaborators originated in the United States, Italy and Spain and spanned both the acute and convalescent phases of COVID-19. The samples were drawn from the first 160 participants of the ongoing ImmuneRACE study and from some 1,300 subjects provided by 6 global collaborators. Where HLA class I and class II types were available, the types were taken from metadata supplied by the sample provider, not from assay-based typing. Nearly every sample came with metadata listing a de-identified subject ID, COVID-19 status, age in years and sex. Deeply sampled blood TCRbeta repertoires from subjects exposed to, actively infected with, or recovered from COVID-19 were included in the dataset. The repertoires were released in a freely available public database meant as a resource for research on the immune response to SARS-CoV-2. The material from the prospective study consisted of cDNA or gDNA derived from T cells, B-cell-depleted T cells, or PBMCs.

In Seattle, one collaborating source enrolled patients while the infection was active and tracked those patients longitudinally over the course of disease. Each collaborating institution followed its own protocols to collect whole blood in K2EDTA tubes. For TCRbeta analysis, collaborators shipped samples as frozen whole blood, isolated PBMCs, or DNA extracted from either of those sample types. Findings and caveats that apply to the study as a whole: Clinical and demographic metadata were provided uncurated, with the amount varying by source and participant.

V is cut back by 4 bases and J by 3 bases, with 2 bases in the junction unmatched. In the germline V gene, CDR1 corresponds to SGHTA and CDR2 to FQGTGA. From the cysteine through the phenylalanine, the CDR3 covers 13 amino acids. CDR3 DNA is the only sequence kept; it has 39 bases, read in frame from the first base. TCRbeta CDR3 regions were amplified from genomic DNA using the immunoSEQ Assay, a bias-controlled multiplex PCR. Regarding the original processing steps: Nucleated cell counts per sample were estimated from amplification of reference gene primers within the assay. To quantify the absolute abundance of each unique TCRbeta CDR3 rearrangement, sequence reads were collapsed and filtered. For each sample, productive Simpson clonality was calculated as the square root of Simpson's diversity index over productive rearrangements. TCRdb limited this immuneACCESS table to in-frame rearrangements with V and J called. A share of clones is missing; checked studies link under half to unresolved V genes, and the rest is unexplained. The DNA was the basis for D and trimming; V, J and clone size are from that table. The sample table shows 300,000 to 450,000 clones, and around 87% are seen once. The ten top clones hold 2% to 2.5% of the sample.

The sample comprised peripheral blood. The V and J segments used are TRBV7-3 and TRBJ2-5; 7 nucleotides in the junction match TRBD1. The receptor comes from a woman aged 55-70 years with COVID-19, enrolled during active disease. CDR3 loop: CASSSDRKETQYF. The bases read TGTGCCAGCAGCTCGGACAGGAAAGAGACCCAGTACTTC.